This T cell receptor beta chain stems from a study of T cells in tumors after PD-1 blockade (dated by TCRdb to between 2018 and 2021). For the study in its entirety: Patients were excluded if they had prior checkpoint blockade, use of systemic immunosuppressants, or recent radiotherapy or other anti-cancer therapy within 4 weeks. Treatment consisted of either cemiplimab 350 mg every 2 weeks or pembrolizumab 200 mg every 3 weeks. A subset of patients also received ongoing daily vismodegib 150 mg during anti-PD-1 treatment. On average, peripheral blood samples yielded 33,000 or so unique clonotypes and approximately 110,000 TCR templates (range roughly 22,000-280,000). Paired single-cell RNA and TCR sequencing was performed on site-matched tumors from BCC or SCC patients before and after anti-PD-1 therapy. Bulk TCR sequencing was performed on 9 to 11 peripheral blood samples from about five patients to compare blood and tumor clonotypes. RECIST version 1.1 was the standard used to evaluate clinical response. Results the study describes overall, beyond this receptor: Around 42% of TCR clonotypes from the tumor were detected in blood, and certain novel exhausted tumor clones were present in blood collected before treatment, which suggests recruitment from the periphery. Where the novel T cell clones came from was not identified, and possible sources could include lymphoid organs or rare unexpanded clones inside the tumor or in the tumor periphery.

The immunoSEQ platform was used to carry out deep TCRbeta sequencing. The authors processed their data as follows. Only productive rearrangements were exported from the immunoSEQ Analyzer for downstream analysis. T cell phenotypes were assigned to bulk TCRbeta clonotypes by matching to single-cell RNA+TCR-seq clones sharing the same TCRbeta sequence. Using bulk TCR sequencing data, clone enrichment in tumor was calculated by dividing a clone's tumor frequency by the same clone's PBMC frequency. GLIPH was used to group TCRs into specificity groups, clusters of distinct TCRs likely recognizing common antigens via shared CDR3 motifs. Imported from immuneACCESS, the table was reduced by TCRdb to in-frame sequences with V and J called. These copies leave out some clones; in studies compared against another copy, an unresolved V gene accounts for under half, and the cause of the remainder is not known. The DNA was the basis for D and trimming; V, J and clone size are from that table. The sample records about 24,000 clones, roughly four fifths of which are singletons. 9.5% to 15% of the sample is in the top ten clones.

Reading the germline V gene gives CDR1 SGDLS and CDR2 YYNGEE. The CDR3 runs 14 amino acids, cysteine and phenylalanine included. Only the CDR3 DNA is retained, 42 bases long and in frame from the first base. V was cut back by 1 base and J by 0 bases, leaving a gap of 8 bases between them. The time point label on this specimen signifies: after anti-PD-1 therapy. For bulk TCRbeta sequencing, genomic DNA was extracted from tumor biopsies or peripheral blood, and input amounts ranged from 616 ng to 6,004 ng. All patients had histologically proven advanced or metastatic basal or squamous cell carcinoma and were poor candidates for surgical resection. The basal cell carcinoma cohort was made up of under twelve patients, and bulk tumor TCR sequencing was performed for 7 or 8 of these patients. Only one count was recorded for this clone. Its antigen is unknown. Base-call qualities are not available, and no considerably larger clone is one nucleotide away.

The material was PBMCs, obtained after anti-PD-1 treatment. The TCR was taken from a human donor with basal cell carcinoma. The chain is assembled from TRBV9 and TRBJ2-7; no D segment can be confidently identified. The CDR3 amino acid sequence is: CASSVNKSSYEQYF. In nucleotides, the sequence is TGTGCCAGCAGCGTAAACAAAAGCTCCTACGAGCAGTACTTC.